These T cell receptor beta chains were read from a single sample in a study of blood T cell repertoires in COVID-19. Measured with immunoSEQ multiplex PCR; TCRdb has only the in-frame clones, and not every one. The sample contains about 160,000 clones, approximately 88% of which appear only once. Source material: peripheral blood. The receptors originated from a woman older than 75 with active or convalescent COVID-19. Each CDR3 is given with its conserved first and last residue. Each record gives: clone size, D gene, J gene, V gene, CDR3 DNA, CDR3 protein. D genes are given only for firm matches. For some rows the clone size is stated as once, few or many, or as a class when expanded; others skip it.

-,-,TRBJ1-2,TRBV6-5,TGTGCCAGCAGTCCCGGGACTTTTTCTAGGGATGGCTACACCTTC,CASSPGTFSRDGYTF
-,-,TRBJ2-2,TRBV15,TGTGCCACCAGCAGAGATGGACAGGCGGGGACCGGGGAGCTGTTTTTT,CATSRDGQAGTGELFF
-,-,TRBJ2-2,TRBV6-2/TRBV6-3,TGTGCCAGCAGTTACCAGGGAGGCACCGGGGAGCTGTTTTTT,CASSYQGGTGELFF
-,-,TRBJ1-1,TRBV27,TGTGCCAGCAGTTCCTATGGGACATCCGAAGCTTTCTTT,CASSSYGTSEAFF
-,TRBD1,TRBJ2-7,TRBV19,TGTGCCAGTAGTATTCCGGGACAGGGGGTCTACGAGCAGTACTTC,CASSIPGQGVYEQYF
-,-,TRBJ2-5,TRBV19,TGTGCCAGTAGTATTAGTCATCTCCAAGAGACCCAGTACTTC,CASSISHLQETQYF
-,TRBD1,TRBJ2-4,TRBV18,TGTGCCAGCTCACCCGGGACAGGGGCCCTCCCGTACTTC,CASSPGTGALPYF
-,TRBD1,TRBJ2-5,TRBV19,TGTGCCAGTAGTAGACAGGGGGCCGGAGAGACCCAGTACTTC,CASSRQGAGETQYF
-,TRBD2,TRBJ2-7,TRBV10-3,TGTGCCATCAGTGAGGGACTAGCGGTACGGTACTTC,CAISEGLAVRYF
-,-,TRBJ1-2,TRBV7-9,TGTGCCAGCAGCTTAGGACAGGAGGCTAACTATGGCTACACCTTC,CASSLGQEANYGYTF
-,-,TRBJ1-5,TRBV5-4,TGTGCCAGCAGCTTTTACAGGGTCGGGGGGAGCAATCAGCCCCAGCATTTT,CASSFYRVGGSNQPQHF
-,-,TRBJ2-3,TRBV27,TGTGCCAGCAGTTCCCCCCCCAATACGCAGTATTTT,CASSSPPNTQYF
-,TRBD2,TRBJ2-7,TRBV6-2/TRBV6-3,TGTGCCAGCAGTTACTCCGGGACTAGATCCTACGAGCAGTACTTC,CASSYSGTRSYEQYF
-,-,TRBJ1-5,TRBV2,TGTGCCAGCAGTGAAGGTGGAGATCAGCCCCAGCATTTT,CASSEGGDQPQHF
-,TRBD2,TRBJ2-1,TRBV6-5,TGTGCCAGCAGGTCTAGCGGGGGCAATGAGCAGTTCTTC,CASRSSGGNEQFF
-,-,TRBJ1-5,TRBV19,TGTGCCAGTGGGTGGGGGCCGGGACAGCCCCAGCATTTT,CASGWGPGQPQHF
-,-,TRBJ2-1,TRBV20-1,TGCAGTGCTAGCTCCAGCGTCCATCAGTTCTTC,CSASSSVHQFF
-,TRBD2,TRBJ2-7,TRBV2,TGTGCCAGCAACCTACCGGGACTAGCTTACGAGCAGTACTTC,CASNLPGLAYEQYF
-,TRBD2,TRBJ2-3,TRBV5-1,TGCGCCAGCAGCTCGGGACTAGCGGACACAGATACGCAGTATTTT,CASSSGLADTDTQYF
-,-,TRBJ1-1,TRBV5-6,TGTGCCAGCAGACGGACATCCATAGGCACTGAAGCTTTCTTT,CASRRTSIGTEAFF
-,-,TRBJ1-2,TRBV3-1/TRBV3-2,TGTGCCAGCAGCCTCAGCGGGGCCTTCTATGGCTACACCTTC,CASSLSGAFYGYTF
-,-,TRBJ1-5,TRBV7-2,TGTGCCAGCAGCCCCCGGCAGGGCAATCAGCCCCAGCATTTT,CASSPRQGNQPQHF
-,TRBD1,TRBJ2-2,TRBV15,TGTGCCACCAGCAGAGATATGACAGGGCGGCCCGGGGAGCTGTTTTTT,CATSRDMTGRPGELFF
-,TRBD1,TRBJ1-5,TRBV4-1,TGCGCCAGCAGCCAGGCCCCTGACAGGGCCGTCCAGCCCCAGCATTTT,CASSQAPDRAVQPQHF
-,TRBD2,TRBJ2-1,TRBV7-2,TGTGCCAGCATCCCCCGTGGCGGGGGGCGCAATGAGCAGTTCTTC,CASIPRGGGRNEQFF
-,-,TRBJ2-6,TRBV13,TGTGCCAGCAGCCCCCGACAGGCCCCTGGGGCCAACGTCCTGACTTTC,CASSPRQAPGANVLTF
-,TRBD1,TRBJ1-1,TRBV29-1,TGCAGCGTGCTCCGGGACAGGGGGAACACTGAAGCTTTCTTT,CSVLRDRGNTEAFF
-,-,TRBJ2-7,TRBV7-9,TGTGCCAGCAGCTCCTCCGGCTACGAGCAGTACTTC,CASSSSGYEQYF
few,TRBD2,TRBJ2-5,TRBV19,TGTGCCAGTAGTCTATATAGCGGGGGGTACCAAGAGACCCAGTACTTC,CASSLYSGGYQETQYF
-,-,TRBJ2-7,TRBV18,TGTGCCAGCTCACGGCAGGGTTCCTACGAGCAGTACTTC,CASSRQGSYEQYF
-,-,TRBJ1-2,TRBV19,TGTGCCAGTAGCGAGGGAGGTTATGGCTACACCTTC,CASSEGGYGYTF
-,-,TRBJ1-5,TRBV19,TGTGCCAGTACCTTGCAAGGGGGCAATCAGCCCCAGCATTTT,CASTLQGGNQPQHF
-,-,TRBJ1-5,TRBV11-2,TGTGCCAGCAGCTTAGAAGGGGATTATAGCAATCAGCCCCAGCATTTT,CASSLEGDYSNQPQHF
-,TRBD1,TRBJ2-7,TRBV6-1,TGTGCCAGCAGTGAAAGGGGGACAGCCTACGAGCAGTACTTC,CASSERGTAYEQYF
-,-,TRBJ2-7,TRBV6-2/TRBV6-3,TGTGCCAGCAGTCACTCCAGGGACGAGCAGTACTTC,CASSHSRDEQYF
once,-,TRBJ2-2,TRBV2,TGTGCCAGCAGTGGAGACAGGACCCCCAACACCGGGGAGCTGTTTTTT,CASSGDRTPNTGELFF